The rows below give T cell receptor beta chains drawn from one sample of a study of T-cell reconstitution after alpha-beta-depleted transplantation in children. Each CDR3 protein is one row after TCRdb ran MiXCR on the PCR reads. The sample comprises some 600,000 distinct CDR3 sequences, approximately 13% of which are singletons, and 2.2% rests with the top ten. The sequenced sample was PBMCs, mostly from graft donor cells, obtained 360 days after TCRalphabeta/CD19-depleted stem cell transplant. The source is a male patient between 5 and 17 years old who had a stem cell transplant for acute myeloid leukemia, so the T cells may come from the graft donor. The CDR3 runs from the conserved cysteine through the conserved F or W. The D gene is left open where the match is weak. Clone size is given for some rows only: seen once, a few or many times, or a class if the clone is expanded.

size	D	V	J	DNA	CDR3
many	.	TRBV20-1	TRBJ2-3	TGCAGTGCCACAGCGGACAACACAGATACGCAGTATTTT	CSATADNTDTQYF
many	TRBD1	TRBV7-2	TRBJ2-6	TGTGCCAGCAGCTTAGTACAGGGGATCTCTGGGGCCAACGTCCTGACTTTC	CASSLVQGISGANVLTF
few	.	TRBV30	TRBJ1-5	TGTGCCGGTGGGTCGGGGTATGATCAGCCCCAGCATTTT	CAGGSGYDQPQHF
many	TRBD2	TRBV3-1	TRBJ2-7	TGTGCCAGCAGCCAACTTGGGCTAGCGGGGGGAAGGAGCTCCTACGAGCAGTACTTC	CASSQLGLAGGRSSYEQYF
many	.	TRBV7-2	TRBJ2-1	TGTGCCAGCAGCTCCTCAGCGGGACAATACAATGAGCAGTTCTTC	CASSSSAGQYNEQFF
.	.	TRBV28	TRBJ2-2	TGTGCCAGCAGTCGAACCTATAACACCGGGGAGCTGTTTTTT	CASSRTYNTGELFF
.	TRBD2	TRBV29-1	TRBJ2-3	TGCAGCGTTGAAAATAGCGGGAGGGGGGGACAGTATTTT	CSVENSGRGGQYF
.	TRBD2	TRBV7-6	TRBJ2-3	TGTGCCAGCAGCTCCGGGACTAGCGGGGGAGATACGCAGTATTTT	CASSSGTSGGDTQYF
.	.	TRBV20-1	TRBJ2-7	TGCAGTGCTCGTCTTGTGGGGTCCTACGAGCAGTACTTC	CSARLVGSYEQYF
few	.	TRBV29-1	TRBJ2-1	TGCAGCGTCGTAGAATGGGAAAATGAGCAGTTCTTC	CSVVEWENEQFF
.	TRBD2	TRBV24-1	TRBJ2-1	TGTGCCGCCGGGACTAGCGGGAACAATGAGCAGTTCTTC	CAAGTSGNNEQFF
.	TRBD1	TRBV27	TRBJ2-7	TGTGCCAGCAGTTTACTTCGGACAGGCTGGATCTACGAGCAGTACTTC	CASSLLRTGWIYEQYF
few	.	TRBV29-1	TRBJ2-4	TGCAGCGTTGAAGATAATAGTTACGGTGGAGCCAAAAACATTCAGTACTTC	CSVEDNSYGGAKNIQYF
.	.	TRBV9	TRBJ1-1	TGTGCCAGCAGCGTAAACGGTCTAGACACTGAAGCTTTCTTT	CASSVNGLDTEAFF
few	.	TRBV5-1	TRBJ1-4	TGCGCCAGCAGCTCCGGGTTAGCAACTAATGAAAAACTGTTTTTT	CASSSGLATNEKLFF
many	TRBD2	TRBV10-2	TRBJ2-1	TGCGCCAGCAGTGACCCGGGAGGGCCGGGCAATGAGCAGTTCTTC	CASSDPGGPGNEQFF
many	.	TRBV27	TRBJ2-3	TGTGCCAGCAGTTCGGAACCCAGCGGGTCCACAGATACGCAGTATTTT	CASSSEPSGSTDTQYF
few	.	TRBV19	TRBJ2-5	TGTGCCAGTAGTCCCTCCGGGCCGCCGTACCAAGAGACCCAGTACTTC	CASSPSGPPYQETQYF
few	.	TRBV28	TRBJ2-7	TGTGCCAGCAGTCCGTGGACTACCGACTACGAGCAGTACTTC	CASSPWTTDYEQYF
few	.	TRBV20-1	TRBJ1-4	TGCAGTGCTAGCCCACAAAATGAAAAACTGTTTTTT	CSASPQNEKLFF
many	.	TRBV29-1	TRBJ2-7	TGCAGCGCCGGGTGGGACTACGAGCAGTACTTC	CSAGWDYEQYF
.	TRBD2	TRBV20-1	TRBJ2-7	TGCAGTGCTATCCCCGGGACTAGCGTCTCCTACGAGCAGTACTTC	CSAIPGTSVSYEQYF
.	TRBD2	TRBV9	TRBJ2-3	TGTGCCAGCAGCGTAGCTATAACTAGCGGGAGGAGGACAGATACGCAGTATTTT	CASSVAITSGRRTDTQYF
.	.	TRBV14	TRBJ1-5	TGTGCCATCAGCCAAGATGCAGGGTTGGCTAGCAATCAGCCCCAGCATTTT	CAISQDAGLASNQPQHF
.	.	TRBV20-1	TRBJ2-3	TGCGGGGCGAGGGGGGCGGCGAACACAGATACGCAGTATTTT	CGARGAANTDTQYF
.	.	TRBV12-3/TRBV12-4	TRBJ1-3	TGTGCCAGCAGTTTCGGGCGGAGCCTCTCAGGAAACACCATATATTTT	CASSFGRSLSGNTIYF
many	TRBD2	TRBV18	TRBJ2-4	TGTGCCAGCTCACCGGCGGGACTAGCGGGAGTACGTCAGTACTTC	CASSPAGLAGVRQYF
few	TRBD1	TRBV4-3	TRBJ2-1	TGCGCCAGCAGCAGCCGACAGGGGGATGAGCAGTTCTTC	CASSSRQGDEQFF
.	TRBD2	TRBV20-1	TRBJ2-1	TGCAGTGCTGTAGCGGGAGGGCCTAATGAGCAGTTCTTC	CSAVAGGPNEQFF
.	TRBD1	TRBV20-1	TRBJ2-5	TGCAGTACCTCCACCTTACCCCGACAGGGGGCAATTGTGGAGACCCAGTACTTC	CSTSTLPRQGAIVETQYF
few	TRBD2	TRBV11-2	TRBJ2-7	TGTGCCAGCAGCCGGGTACTAGCGGGAGGGGCCCACGAGCAGTACTTC	CASSRVLAGGAHEQYF
many	.	TRBV7-2	TRBJ2-7	TGTGCCAGCAGCCAAGTCCAGGGAGGATCCTACGAGCAGTACTTC	CASSQVQGGSYEQYF
.	.	TRBV4-3	TRBJ2-1	TGCGCCAGCAGCCAAGAAGAGGGATTCGAGCAGTTCTTC	CASSQEEGFEQFF
few	.	TRBV29-1	TRBJ1-2	TGCAGCGTTGTAAAAGAAGTTAACTATGGCTACACCTTC	CSVVKEVNYGYTF
few	.	TRBV21-1	TRBJ2-2	TGTGCCAGCAGCAAAAAGGGTCCGGGCAGGGCCCACGACACCGGGGAGCTGTTTTTT	CASSKKGPGRAHDTGELFF
.	TRBD2	TRBV7-9	TRBJ2-1	TGTGCCAGCAGCTTTCCGGGGGGGGTGTACTACAATGAGCAGTTCTTC	CASSFPGGVYYNEQFF
many	TRBD1	TRBV18	TRBJ2-3	TGTGCCAGCTCACCGACAGGGGGCGCGGATACGCAGTATTTT	CASSPTGGADTQYF